This is a list of T cell receptor beta chains from one sample in a study of blood T cell repertoires in COVID-19. TCRdb keeps only in-frame clones here, not all; method: immunoSEQ multiplex PCR. This table holds approximately 140,000 clones, 75% to 90% found once. The sample consisted of peripheral blood. Source of these receptors: a man aged 50-59 years with active or convalescent COVID-19. Each CDR3 is given with its conserved first and last residue. Each record gives: clone size, V gene, J gene, CDR3 protein. Size values are once, few and many counts, or a class for expanded clones, and some rows have none.

-	TRBV19	TRBJ2-1	CASSLSSGTGLNEQFF
-	TRBV15	TRBJ1-4	CATSGGQGRATNEKLFF
-	TRBV6-5	TRBJ1-2	CASRRTGENYGYTF
-	TRBV18	TRBJ1-6	CASSVRDKDSPLHF
once	TRBV2	TRBJ2-5	CASIEGGGAKETQYF
-	TRBV7-2	TRBJ2-7	CASSLLGFTSGIGYEQYF
-	TRBV4-3	TRBJ1-1	CASSQDWANTEAFF
-	TRBV6-5	TRBJ2-5	CASSYGGSGETQYF
few	TRBV7-8	TRBJ2-7	CASSLASVLAEQYF
once	TRBV19	TRBJ1-5	CASSLRDSFNQPQHF
-	TRBV10-1	TRBJ2-3	CASSESGMADTQYF
-	TRBV5-1	TRBJ1-5	CASSWDNYSNQPQHF
few	TRBV19	TRBJ1-4	CASSEYTPSTGATNEKLFF
-	TRBV28	TRBJ2-5	CASSLAGGQETQYF
-	TRBV7-2	TRBJ1-2	CASSPRQGAHPFNYGYTF
-	TRBV5-6	TRBJ1-6	CASSLAQGLNSPLHF
-	TRBV7-2	TRBJ1-4	CASSLGGGSREKLFF
-	TRBV3-1/TRBV3-2	TRBJ1-1	CASSQASTRGTEAFF
-	TRBV30	TRBJ1-4	CAWGSGQGGEKLFF
-	TRBV25-1	TRBJ2-2	CASSEDGGVVELFF
-	TRBV4-1	TRBJ2-5	CASSQNRDREETQYF
few	TRBV19	TRBJ1-5	CASQQGIIPNRQPQHF
-	TRBV19	TRBJ2-3	CATGGLADTDTQYF
-	TRBV28	TRBJ2-7	CASSLYRALSSYEQYF
-	TRBV10-3	TRBJ1-5	CAISAGGARDQPQHF
few	TRBV5-4	TRBJ2-7	CASSLGTWEGEQYF
-	TRBV11-2	TRBJ1-1	CASSLVQGAAWNTEAFF
-	TRBV2	TRBJ1-2	CASSVGEDYGYTF
-	TRBV18	TRBJ2-1	CASSREEVYNEQFF
-	TRBV12-3/TRBV12-4	TRBJ2-5	CASSTGKQETQYF
-	TRBV19	TRBJ2-7	CANGVRPREQYF
once	TRBV19	TRBJ2-7	CASSGRGWWYF
-	TRBV19	TRBJ2-7	CASSPRGLAGEYEQYF
-	TRBV2	TRBJ2-1	CASSARGSENEQFF
-	TRBV25-1	TRBJ1-3	CASLSSGNTIYF
-	TRBV18	TRBJ2-1	CASSPGIAGEAEQFF
-	TRBV2	TRBJ2-5	CASRKTFQETQYF
-	TRBV19	TRBJ1-5	CASSLGQGAIQPQHF
-	TRBV24-1	TRBJ1-1	CATSEARGTAAFF
-	TRBV28	TRBJ1-5	CASSWGDQPQHF
-	TRBV19	TRBJ2-5	CASSIETGGLDETQYF
-	TRBV9	TRBJ2-1	CASSVADGGGLGLFF
few	TRBV27	TRBJ1-1	CASSREQRGTEAFF
-	TRBV19	TRBJ1-4	CASSRGTGINEKLFF
-	TRBV11-2	TRBJ2-5	CASSLQGLRIEETQYF
-	TRBV2	TRBJ2-1	CASRRQGKDNEQFF
-	TRBV5-1	TRBJ2-4	CASSLDRDRGAKNIQYF
-	TRBV29-1	TRBJ2-5	CSVGEQETQYF
once	TRBV3-1/TRBV3-2	TRBJ2-2	CASSQVGATGELFF
-	TRBV7-2	TRBJ2-7	CASNLGFRDSPYEQYF
once	TRBV6-5	TRBJ2-7	CASSYLGVVSYEQYF
-	TRBV4-2	TRBJ2-5	CASSQDGAGGSQTQYF
once	TRBV5-4	TRBJ2-5	CASSQQGAQETQYF
-	TRBV29-1	TRBJ2-1	CSVERPPGQGNEQFF
-	TRBV3-1/TRBV3-2	TRBJ2-1	CASSRSSEQFF
-	TRBV28	TRBJ2-7	CASSQNYEQYF
once	TRBV18	TRBJ2-6	CASSPLQGAAGANVLTF